This T cell receptor (beta chain) was identified during a study of cytomegalovirus exposure and HLA in healthy donors. Study-level points and caveats: Researchers reported that a few CMV-associated chains were confirmed in vitro as CMV antigen-specific. Subsequent analysis revealed that first-cohort TCR clusters tended to co-occur in the 95 to 150 validation repertoires. A list of approximately 160 TCR beta chains associated with cytomegalovirus was given.

V lost 4 bases to trimming and J lost 2 bases, with 12 bases between them. The germline gives CDR1 PRHDT, CDR2 FYEKMQ (reference sequence). The CDR3 is 15 amino acids. Separate from the approximately 730-subject first cohort, the 120-subject validation cohort was the one that the donors belonged to. Method: immunoSEQ multiplex PCR; TCRdb's copy keeps in-frame clones and lacks some. The sample records 100,000 to 150,000 clones, 90% to 96% being singletons. Regarding this clone: The target antigen is unknown.

The receptor was isolated from a man aged 18 to 29 in good health and CMV-seronegative. Material: PBMCs. The V gene is TRBV13, the J gene TRBJ2-1; no definite D call. The DNA for the CDR3 is TGTGCCAGCAGCTCGAGGCGCCTGGCCTACAATGAGCAGTTCTTC. This translates into CASSSRRLAYNEQFF.